This T cell receptor (beta chain) was sequenced in a study of persistence of HIV-infected CD4 T cells. With regard to this clone: Its antigen remains unidentified.

This CDR3 comprises 12 residues. The germline gives CDR1 SNHLY, CDR2 FYNNEI. V was pared by 11 bases and J by 5 bases, with 15 bases between. The stimulus was an HIV-1 Gag 15-mer peptide pool, about 1 ug/peptide/mL. Sorting selected CD4+ T cells upregulating both CD40 ligand and CD69. Suppressive ART was started during chronic HIV-1 infection in these adults. Before stimulation, PBMCs underwent CD8+ T cell depletion. The libraries were made with immunoSEQ version 4 in survey mode. Genomic DNA was diluted to around 9.3 ng/uL, up to roughly 1 ug per sample. Some clones are missing from TCRdb's copy, which holds only in-frame ones; the method was immunoSEQ multiplex PCR. The sample contains some 30,000 clones, roughly 71% of which appear only once.

Material: CD4+ T cells sorted from PBMCs after roughly 19-hour stimulation, obtained from a patient who received antiretroviral therapy. The chain links TRBV2 to TRBJ1-2; unclear D gene. The origin of this receptor is an adult man with HIV who was CMV-seropositive. The CDR3 loop is CAQNERGYGYTF. In DNA, the CDR3 is TGTGCCCAGAACGAACGGGGTTATGGCTACACCTTC.